A single T cell receptor (beta chain) is shown here with its context. Clinical histories supplied by participants themselves formed the basis of cohort assignment. The data stem from a study of blood T cell repertoires in COVID-19. Overall study: Italy, Spain and the United States were the sources of the convalescent and acute COVID-19 samples.

Repertoires were generated with immunoSEQ multiplex PCR, while TCRdb's copy carries only in-frame clones and drops some. Of 380,000 or so clones detected, over 75% appear once; the ten largest clones hold over 0.9%. The sequence was obtained from a woman aged 25-40 years with acute COVID-19. The material sequenced was PBMCs or T cells enriched from blood (not recorded which).

DNA for the CDR3: TGTGCCAGCTCACCACCGGTAGCGGGGGGGCTCTACGAGCAGTACTTC. This codes for CASSPPVAGGLYEQYF. The genes are TRBV18 and TRBJ2-7; 11 positions match TRBD2. CDR1 KGHSH and CDR2 LQKENI come from the germline V gene. This CDR3 has 16 residues. The V segment lost 0 bases and the J segment 3 bases; nucleotides outside the gene matches: 4.